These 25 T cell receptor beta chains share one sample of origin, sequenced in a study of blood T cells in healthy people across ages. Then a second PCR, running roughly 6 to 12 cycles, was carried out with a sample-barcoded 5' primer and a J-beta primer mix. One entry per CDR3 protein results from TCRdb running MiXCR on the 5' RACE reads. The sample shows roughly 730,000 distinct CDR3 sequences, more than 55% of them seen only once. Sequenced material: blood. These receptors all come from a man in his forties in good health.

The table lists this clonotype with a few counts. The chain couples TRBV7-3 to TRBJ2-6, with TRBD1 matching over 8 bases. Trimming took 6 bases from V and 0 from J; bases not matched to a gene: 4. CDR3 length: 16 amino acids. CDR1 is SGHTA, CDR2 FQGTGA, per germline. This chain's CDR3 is CASRGQESSGANVLTF. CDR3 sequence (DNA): TGTGCCAGCAGGGGACAGGAATCCTCTGGGGCCAACGTCCTGACTTTC. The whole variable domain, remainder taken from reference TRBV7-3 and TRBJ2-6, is GAGVSQTPSNKVTEKGKYVELRCDPISGHTALYWYRQSLGQGPEFLIYFQGTGAADDSGLPNDRFFAVRPEGSVSTLKIQRTERGDSAVYLCASRGQESSGANVLTFGAGSRLTVL.

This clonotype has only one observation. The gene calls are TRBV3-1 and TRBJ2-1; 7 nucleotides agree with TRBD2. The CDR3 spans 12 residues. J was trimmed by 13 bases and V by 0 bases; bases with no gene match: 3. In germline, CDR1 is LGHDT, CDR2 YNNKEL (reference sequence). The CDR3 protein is CASSQEAGPQFF. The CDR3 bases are TGTGCCAGCAGCCAAGAAGCGGGGCCCCAGTTCTTC.

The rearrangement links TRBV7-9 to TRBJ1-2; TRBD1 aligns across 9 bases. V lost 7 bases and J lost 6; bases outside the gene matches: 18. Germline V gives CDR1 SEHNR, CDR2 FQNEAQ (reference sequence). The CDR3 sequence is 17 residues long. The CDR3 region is CASKTPGQGEVGHGYTF. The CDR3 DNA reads TGTGCCAGCAAAACGCCGGGACAGGGCGAAGTTGGACATGGCTACACCTTC.

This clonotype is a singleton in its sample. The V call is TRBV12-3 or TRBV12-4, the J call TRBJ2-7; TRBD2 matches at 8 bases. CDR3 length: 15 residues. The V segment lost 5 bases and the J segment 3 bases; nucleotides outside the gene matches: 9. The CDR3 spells CASSARLASLYEQYF. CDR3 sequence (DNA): TGTGCCAGCAGTGCCAGACTAGCGTCCCTCTACGAGCAGTACTTC.

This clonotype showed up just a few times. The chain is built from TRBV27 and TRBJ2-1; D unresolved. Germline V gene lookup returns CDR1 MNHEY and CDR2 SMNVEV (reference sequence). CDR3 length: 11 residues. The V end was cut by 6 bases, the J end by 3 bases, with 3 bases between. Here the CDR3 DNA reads TGTGCCAGCAGAGTCTACAATGAGCAGTTCTTC. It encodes CASRVYNEQFF.

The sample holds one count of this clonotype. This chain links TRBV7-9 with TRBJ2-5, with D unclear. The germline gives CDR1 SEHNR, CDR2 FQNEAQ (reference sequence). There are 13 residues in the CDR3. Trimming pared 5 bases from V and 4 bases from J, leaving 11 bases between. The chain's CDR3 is CASSNSGVETQYF. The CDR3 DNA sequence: TGTGCCAGCAGCAACAGTGGGGTAGAGACCCAGTACTTC.

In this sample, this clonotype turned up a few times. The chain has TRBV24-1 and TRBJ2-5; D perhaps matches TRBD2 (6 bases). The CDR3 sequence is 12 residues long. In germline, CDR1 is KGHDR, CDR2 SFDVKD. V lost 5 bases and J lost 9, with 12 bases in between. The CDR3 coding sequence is TGTGCCACCAGTGGGTCTAGCGCCGCCCAGTACTTC. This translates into CATSGSSAAQYF.

The CDR3 region is CASSPGQGPDTQYF. In DNA form, the CDR3 reads TGTGCCAGCAGTCCAGGACAGGGCCCAGATACGCAGTATTTT. V gene TRBV28 combines with J gene TRBJ2-3, with 8 bases fitting TRBD1. The CDR3 extends over 14 amino acids. Germline CDR1 reads MDHEN; CDR2 reads SYDVKM. V was clipped by 5 bases and J by 4 bases; unmatched bases: 5.

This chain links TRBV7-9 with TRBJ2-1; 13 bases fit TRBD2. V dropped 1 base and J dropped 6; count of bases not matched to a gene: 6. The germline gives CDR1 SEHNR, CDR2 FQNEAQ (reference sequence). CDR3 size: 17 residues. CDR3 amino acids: CASSLVGTSGASNEQFF. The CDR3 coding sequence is TGTGCCAGCAGCTTAGTGGGGACTAGCGGGGCCAGCAATGAGCAGTTCTTC.

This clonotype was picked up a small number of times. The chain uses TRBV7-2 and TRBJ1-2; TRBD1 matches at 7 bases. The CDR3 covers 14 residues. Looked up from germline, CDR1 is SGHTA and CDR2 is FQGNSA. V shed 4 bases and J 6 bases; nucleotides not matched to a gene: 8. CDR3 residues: CASSSRQGLHGYTF. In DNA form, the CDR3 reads TGTGCCAGCAGCTCCCGACAGGGACTGCATGGCTACACCTTC.

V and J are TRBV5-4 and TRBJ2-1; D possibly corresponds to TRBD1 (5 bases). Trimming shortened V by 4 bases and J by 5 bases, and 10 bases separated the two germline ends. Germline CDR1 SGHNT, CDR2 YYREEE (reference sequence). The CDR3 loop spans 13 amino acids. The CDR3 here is CASSQNRNNEQFF. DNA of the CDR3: TGTGCCAGCAGCCAAAACAGGAACAATGAGCAGTTCTTC.

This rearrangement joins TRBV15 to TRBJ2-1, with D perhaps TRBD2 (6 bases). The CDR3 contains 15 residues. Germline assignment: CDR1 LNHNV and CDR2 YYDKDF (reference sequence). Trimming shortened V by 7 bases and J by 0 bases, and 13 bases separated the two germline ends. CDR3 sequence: CATIGTRISYNEQFF. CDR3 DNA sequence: TGTGCCACCATTGGGACTCGCATCTCCTACAATGAGCAGTTCTTC. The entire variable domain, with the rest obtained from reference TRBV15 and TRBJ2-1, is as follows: DAMVIQNPRYQVTQFGKPVTLSCSQTLNHNVMYWYQQKSSQAPKLLFHYYDKDFNNEADTPDNFQSRRPNTSFCFLDIRSPGLGDTAMYLCATIGTRISYNEQFFGPGTRLTVL.

CDR3 nucleotide sequence: TGCAGTGCTAGAAATGAGAGAAACTATGGCTACACCTTC. Protein sequence: CSARNERNYGYTF. The chain carries TRBV20-1 and TRBJ1-2; no firm D call. The CDR3 is 13 residues long. Deletions cut 2 bases from V and 2 bases from J, with 9 bases between. Germline V gene lookup returns CDR1 DFQATT and CDR2 SNEGSKA (reference sequence).

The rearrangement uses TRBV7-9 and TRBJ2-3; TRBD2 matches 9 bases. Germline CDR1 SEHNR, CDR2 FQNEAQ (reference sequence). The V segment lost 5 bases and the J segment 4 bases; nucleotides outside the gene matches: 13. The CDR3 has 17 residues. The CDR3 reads CASSPVEREVWADTQYF. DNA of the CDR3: TGTGCCAGCAGCCCCGTGGAGCGGGAGGTTTGGGCAGATACGCAGTATTTT.

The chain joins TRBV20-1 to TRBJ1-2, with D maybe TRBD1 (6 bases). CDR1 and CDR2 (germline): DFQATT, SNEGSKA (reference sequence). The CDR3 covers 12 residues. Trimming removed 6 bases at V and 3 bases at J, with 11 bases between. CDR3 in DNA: TGCAGTGCCCCCAGGGGCGACTATGGCTACACCTTC. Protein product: CSAPRGDYGYTF.

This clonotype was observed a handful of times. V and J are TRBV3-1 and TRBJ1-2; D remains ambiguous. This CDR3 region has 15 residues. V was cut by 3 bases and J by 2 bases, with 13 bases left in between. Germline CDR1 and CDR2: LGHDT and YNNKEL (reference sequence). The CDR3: CASSQQFVGNYGYTF. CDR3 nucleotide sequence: TGTGCCAGCAGCCAGCAGTTCGTAGGCAACTATGGCTACACCTTC.

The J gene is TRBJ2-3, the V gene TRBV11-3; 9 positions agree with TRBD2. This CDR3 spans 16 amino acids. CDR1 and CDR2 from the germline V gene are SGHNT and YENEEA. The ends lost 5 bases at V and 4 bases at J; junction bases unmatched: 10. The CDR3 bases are TGTGCCAGCAGCCTAGTCTTAGCGGGAGTAGCAGATACGCAGTATTTT. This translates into CASSLVLAGVADTQYF.

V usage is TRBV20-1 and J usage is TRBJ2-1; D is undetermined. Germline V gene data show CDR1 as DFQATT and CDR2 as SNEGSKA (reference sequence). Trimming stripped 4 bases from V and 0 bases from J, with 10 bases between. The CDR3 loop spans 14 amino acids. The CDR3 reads CSAIVRSSYNEQFF. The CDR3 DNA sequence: TGCAGTGCTATCGTCAGAAGCTCCTACAATGAGCAGTTCTTC.

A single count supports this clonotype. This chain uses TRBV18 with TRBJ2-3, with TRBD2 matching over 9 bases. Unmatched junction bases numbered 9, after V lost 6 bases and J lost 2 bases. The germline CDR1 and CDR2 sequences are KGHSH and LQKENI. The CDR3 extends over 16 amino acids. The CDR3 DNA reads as TGTGCCAGCTCCGGACTAACTAGCGGGTTCACAGATACGCAGTATTTT. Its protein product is CASSGLTSGFTDTQYF.

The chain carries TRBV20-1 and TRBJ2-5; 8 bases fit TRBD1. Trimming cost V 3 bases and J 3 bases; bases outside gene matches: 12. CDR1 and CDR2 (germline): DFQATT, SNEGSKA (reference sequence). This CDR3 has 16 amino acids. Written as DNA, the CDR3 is TGCAGTGCTAGTCCCAGGGGGCGGGTAATGGAAGAGACCCAGTACTTC. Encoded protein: CSASPRGRVMEETQYF.

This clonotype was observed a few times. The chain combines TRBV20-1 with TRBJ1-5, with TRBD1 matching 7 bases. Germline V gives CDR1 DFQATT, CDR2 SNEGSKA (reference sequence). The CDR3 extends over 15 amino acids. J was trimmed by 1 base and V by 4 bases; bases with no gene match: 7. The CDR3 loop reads CSATTTGYSNQPQHF. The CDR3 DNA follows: TGCAGTGCTACGACGACAGGGTACAGCAATCAGCCCCAGCATTTT.

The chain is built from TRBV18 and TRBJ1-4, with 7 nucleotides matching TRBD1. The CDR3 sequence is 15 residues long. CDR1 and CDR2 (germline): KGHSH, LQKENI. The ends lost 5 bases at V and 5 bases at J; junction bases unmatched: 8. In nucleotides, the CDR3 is TGTGCCAGCTCAAACACAGGGGAGAGGAATGAAAAACTGTTTTTT. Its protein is CASSNTGERNEKLFF.

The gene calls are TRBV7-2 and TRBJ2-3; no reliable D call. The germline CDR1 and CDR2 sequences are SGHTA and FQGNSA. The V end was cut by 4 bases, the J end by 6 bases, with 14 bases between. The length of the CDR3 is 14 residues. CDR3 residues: CASSSRPPPDTQYF. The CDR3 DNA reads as TGTGCCAGCAGCTCGAGACCCCCACCCGATACGCAGTATTTT.

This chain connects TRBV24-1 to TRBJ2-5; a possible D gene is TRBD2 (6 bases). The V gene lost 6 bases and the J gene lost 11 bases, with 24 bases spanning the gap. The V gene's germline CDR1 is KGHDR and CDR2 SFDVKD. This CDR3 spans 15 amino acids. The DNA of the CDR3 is TGTGCCACCAGTCGTGAGGAGGGTTGGGGGAATGAGCAGTACTTC. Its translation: CATSREEGWGNEQYF.

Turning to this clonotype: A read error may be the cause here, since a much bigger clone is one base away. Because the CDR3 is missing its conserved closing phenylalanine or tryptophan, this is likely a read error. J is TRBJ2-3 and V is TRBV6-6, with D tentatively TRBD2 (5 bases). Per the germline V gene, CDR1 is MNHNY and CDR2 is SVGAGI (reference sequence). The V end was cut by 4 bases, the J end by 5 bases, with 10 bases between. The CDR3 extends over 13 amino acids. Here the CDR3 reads CASSWLSVDTQYV. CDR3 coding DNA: TGTGCCAGCAGTTGGCTTAGCGTAGATACGCAGTATGTT.